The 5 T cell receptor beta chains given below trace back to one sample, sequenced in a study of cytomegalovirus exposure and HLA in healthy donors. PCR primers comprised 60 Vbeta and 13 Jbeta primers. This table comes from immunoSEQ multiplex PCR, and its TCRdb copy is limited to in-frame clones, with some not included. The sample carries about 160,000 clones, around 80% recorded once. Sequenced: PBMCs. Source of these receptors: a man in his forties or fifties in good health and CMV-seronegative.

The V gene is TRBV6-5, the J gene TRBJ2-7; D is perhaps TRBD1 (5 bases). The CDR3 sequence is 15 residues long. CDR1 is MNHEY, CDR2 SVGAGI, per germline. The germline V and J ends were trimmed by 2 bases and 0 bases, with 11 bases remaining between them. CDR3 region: CASSYQGRRSYEQYF. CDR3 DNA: TGTGCCAGCAGTTACCAGGGCCGACGCTCCTACGAGCAGTACTTC.

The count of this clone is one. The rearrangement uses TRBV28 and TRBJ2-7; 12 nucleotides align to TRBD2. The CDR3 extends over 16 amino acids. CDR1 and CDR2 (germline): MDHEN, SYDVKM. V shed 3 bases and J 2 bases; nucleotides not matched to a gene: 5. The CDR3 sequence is CASSFGGLAGTYEQYF. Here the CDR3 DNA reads TGTGCCAGCAGTTTTGGGGGACTAGCGGGTACCTACGAGCAGTACTTC.

The CDR3 DNA is TGTGCCAGCAGCTTAGTGGAGGGTAACGAGCAGTACTTC. It is translated as CASSLVEGNEQYF. The V gene is TRBV7-9, the J gene TRBJ2-7; D might be TRBD2 (6 bases). Germline-derived CDR1 and CDR2 are SEHNR and FQNEAQ (reference sequence). Trimming left V 1 base short and J 5 bases short, with 9 bases between. The CDR3 runs 13 residues.

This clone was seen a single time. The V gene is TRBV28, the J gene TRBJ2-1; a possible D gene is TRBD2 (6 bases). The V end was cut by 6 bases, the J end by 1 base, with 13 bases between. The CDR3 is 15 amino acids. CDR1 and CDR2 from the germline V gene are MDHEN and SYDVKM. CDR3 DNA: TGTGCCAGCAGAACGGGGACTGCATCCTACAATGAGCAGTTCTTC. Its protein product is CASRTGTASYNEQFF. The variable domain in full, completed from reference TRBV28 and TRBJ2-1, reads DVKVTQSSRYLVKRTGEKVFLECVQDMDHENMFWYRQDPGLGLRLIYFSYDVKMKEKGDIPEGYSVSREKKERFSLILESASTNQTSMYLCASRTGTASYNEQFFGPGTRLTVL.

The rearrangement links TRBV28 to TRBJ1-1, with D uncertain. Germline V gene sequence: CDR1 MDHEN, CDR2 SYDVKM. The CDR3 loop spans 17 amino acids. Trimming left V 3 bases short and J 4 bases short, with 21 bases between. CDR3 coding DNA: TGTGCCAGCAGTTTCATTCGAGGGAGGAACGCGGGCACTGAAGCTTTCTTT. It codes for CASSFIRGRNAGTEAFF.